Listed below are T cell receptor beta chains from one sample, sequenced in a study of blood T cell repertoires in COVID-19. Sequenced by immunoSEQ multiplex PCR; TCRdb stores in-frame clones only, minus some. The sample has over 150,000 clones; roughly 88% are singletons. The specimen was peripheral blood. Receptor source: a middle-aged man with COVID-19, enrolled during active disease. The CDR3 runs from the conserved cysteine through the conserved F or W. The D gene is left open where the match is weak. Clone sizes are given selectively: once, few, many, or a class where the clone is expanded.

>-|-|TRBJ2-1|TRBV5-1
TGCGCCAGCAGCTTGGTTTTGGGAGGGGGTGAGCAGTTCTTC
CASSLVLGGGEQFF
>TRBD1|-|TRBJ2-7|TRBV9
TGTGCCAGCAGCGTATCTGACAGGGGCTACTACGAGCAGTACTTC
CASSVSDRGYYEQYF
>TRBD1|-|TRBJ1-4|TRBV18
TGTGCCAGCTCTCCAGGGACAGATGAAAAACTGTTTTTT
CASSPGTDEKLFF
>-|-|TRBJ2-1|TRBV4-1
TGCGCCAGCAGCCAATCCTCGCGGCAGCCCGGAAAGTTCTTC
CASSQSSRQPGKFF
>-|-|TRBJ2-2|TRBV5-1
TGCGCCAGCAGCTGGGACGGTGGGGAGGCCGGGGAGCTGTTTTTT
CASSWDGGEAGELFF
>-|once|TRBJ2-4|TRBV23-1
TGCGCCAGCAGTCCTTCGGACAGACAATTAGCCAAAAACATTCAGTACTTC
CASSPSDRQLAKNIQYF
>-|once|TRBJ2-7|TRBV7-6
TGTGCCAGCAGCTTATTTCCTGCGCCGACCTACGAGCAGTACTTC
CASSLFPAPTYEQYF
>TRBD2|-|TRBJ2-3|TRBV3-1/TRBV3-2
TGTGCCAGCAGCGGACTAGCGGGTTTTTCAGATACGCAGTATTTT
CASSGLAGFSDTQYF
>TRBD2|-|TRBJ2-5|TRBV28
TGTGCCAGCAGGGGGTCCTCGGGAGGGTCCGTGGAGACCCAGTACTTC
CASRGSSGGSVETQYF
>-|-|TRBJ1-6|TRBV9
TGTGCCAGCAGCGTGTCGGGCTACAGGTCACCCCTCCACTTT
CASSVSGYRSPLHF
>TRBD2|-|TRBJ2-3|TRBV20-1
TGCAGTGCTAGTTGTAGCGGGGGGACTAGCACAGATACGCAGTATTTT
CSASCSGGTSTDTQYF
>-|-|TRBJ2-1|TRBV29-1
TGCAGCGTTGAGGAGGGCCCGGGGTACAATGAGCAGTTCTTC
CSVEEGPGYNEQFF
>TRBD1|-|TRBJ2-7|TRBV6-5
TGTGCCAGCAGGGCTCCGACAGGGAGTGGCTACGAGCAGTACTTC
CASRAPTGSGYEQYF
>-|-|TRBJ2-5|TRBV20-1
TGCAGTGCTATTGAAGAGGAGACCCAGTACTTC
CSAIEEETQYF
>TRBD1|-|TRBJ1-4|TRBV7-2
TGTGCCAGCAGCTTAGGGGCAGGGGGTAATGAAAAACTGTTTTTT
CASSLGAGGNEKLFF
>-|-|TRBJ2-5|TRBV2
TGTGCCAGCAAGGAGAGGGAGACCCAGTACTTC
CASKERETQYF
>-|-|TRBJ1-5|TRBV18
TGTGCCAGCTCACCACGAGGGAGCAATCAGCCCCAGCATTTT
CASSPRGSNQPQHF
>-|-|TRBJ1-2|TRBV5-6
TGTGCCAGCAGCTTCGACAGCCTATACACCTTC
CASSFDSLYTF
>TRBD1|-|TRBJ1-1|TRBV6-1
TGTGCCAGCAGTGAAGTACCAGGGGGGTGGGCTTTCTTT
CASSEVPGGWAFF
>TRBD2|-|TRBJ2-3|TRBV9
TGTGCCAGCAGCGCGGGACTAGCTCAGAGCACAGATACGCAGTATTTT
CASSAGLAQSTDTQYF
>-|-|TRBJ2-2|TRBV5-1
TGCGCCAGCAGCTTGGCTGTCGGAGCCGGCACCGGGGAGCTGTTTTTT
CASSLAVGAGTGELFF
>TRBD1|-|TRBJ2-5|TRBV2
TGTGCCAGCAGTGAACAGCGGACAGGTTACCAAGAGACCCAGTACTTC
CASSEQRTGYQETQYF
>TRBD2|-|TRBJ2-2|TRBV2
TGTGCCAGCAGTGAATACGGGGGGGCTGCCGGGGAGCTGTTTTTT
CASSEYGGAAGELFF
>TRBD2|-|TRBJ2-1|TRBV2
TGTGCCAGCACCCTACTAGCGGGGCCCTACAATGAGCAGTTCTTC
CASTLLAGPYNEQFF
>TRBD2|once|TRBJ2-3|TRBV19
TGTGCCAGTAGTATAGCCCACGGCGGGAGTAAAGCAGATACGCAGTATTTT
CASSIAHGGSKADTQYF
>TRBD1|-|TRBJ1-1|TRBV2
TGTGCCAGCAGCCGGGACAGGGTGAACACTGAAGCTTTCTTT
CASSRDRVNTEAFF
>TRBD2|-|TRBJ2-7|TRBV11-3
TGTGCCAGCAGCTTAGATCTGGGACTAGCGGTAACCTACGAGCAGTGCTTC
CASSLDLGLAVTYEQCF
>-|-|TRBJ2-7|TRBV7-2
TGTGCCAGCAGACCACGGATAGAGGTCGACGAGCAGTACTTC
CASRPRIEVDEQYF
>TRBD1|-|TRBJ1-6|TRBV2
TGTGCCAGCAGTGAAATGGACAGGGTGAATTCACCCCTCCACTTT
CASSEMDRVNSPLHF
>TRBD1|-|TRBJ2-1|TRBV18
TGTGCCAGCTCACCAGAGGGACAGGGGCCCTCCTACAATGAGCAGTTCTTC
CASSPEGQGPSYNEQFF
>TRBD2|-|TRBJ2-7|TRBV7-8
TGTGCCAGCAGCTTAGTCACAAGGGTGGGCGGGAGCGAATTGTTC
CASSLVTRVGGSELF
>-|-|TRBJ1-1|TRBV10-3
TGTGCCATGGGAGGGGTCGGGGGCACTGAAGCTTTCTTT
CAMGGVGGTEAFF
>TRBD2|once|TRBJ2-3|TRBV15
TGTGCCACCAGCGAAAATAGCGGGGGTGTTACAGATACGCAGTATTTT
CATSENSGGVTDTQYF
>-|-|TRBJ1-6|TRBV30
TGTGCCTGGAGGGACCGCGGGAATTCACCCCTCCACTTT
CAWRDRGNSPLHF
>-|-|TRBJ1-3|TRBV28
TGTGCCAGCAGAGCCTCGCCCCGACAGCTTGGAAACACCATATATTTT
CASRASPRQLGNTIYF
>-|-|TRBJ1-4|TRBV24-1
TGTGCCACCAATTACTCCCCACCGGGGGAAAAACTGTTTTTT
CATNYSPPGEKLFF
>-|few|TRBJ1-2|TRBV3-1/TRBV3-2
TGTGCCAGCAGCTCCCAGGGGTCCTACTATGGCTACACCTTC
CASSSQGSYYGYTF
>-|-|TRBJ2-7|TRBV18
TGTGCCAGCTCACCCGGCACCGGCAACGGCGGCGAGCAGTACTTC
CASSPGTGNGGEQYF
>-|-|TRBJ2-1|TRBV10-3
TGTGCCATCAGTCTCTCGGGTGGGCAGGGGACCTACAATGAGCAGTTCTTC
CAISLSGGQGTYNEQFF
>-|once|TRBJ2-7|TRBV6-1
TGTGCCAGCAGTGACGGTGGTGCCGAGCAGTACTTC
CASSDGGAEQYF
>-|-|TRBJ2-3|TRBV4-3
TGCGCCAGCAGCCAAGACCCCGCCGGGGATACGCAGTATTTT
CASSQDPAGDTQYF